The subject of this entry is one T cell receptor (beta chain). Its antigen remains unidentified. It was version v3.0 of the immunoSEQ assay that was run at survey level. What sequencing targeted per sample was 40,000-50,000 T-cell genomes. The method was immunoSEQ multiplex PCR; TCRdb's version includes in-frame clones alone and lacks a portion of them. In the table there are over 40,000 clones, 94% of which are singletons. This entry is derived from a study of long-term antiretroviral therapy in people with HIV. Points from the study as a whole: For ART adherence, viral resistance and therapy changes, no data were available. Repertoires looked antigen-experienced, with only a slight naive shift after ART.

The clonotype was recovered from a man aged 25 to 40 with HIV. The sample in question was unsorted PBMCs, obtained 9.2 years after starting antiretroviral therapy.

The CDR3 DNA reads as TGTGCCAGCCGGGAACGGTGGGGGGGCGTCGATACGCAGTATTTT. Translating it yields CASRERWGGVDTQYF. V is TRBV6-1 and J is TRBJ2-3; the D gene is possibly TRBD2 (7 bases). Germline loops: CDR1 MNHNS, CDR2 SASEGT. The CDR3 spans 15 residues. Between the trimmed V and J ends, which lost 8 bases and 6 bases, there was a span of 21 bases.